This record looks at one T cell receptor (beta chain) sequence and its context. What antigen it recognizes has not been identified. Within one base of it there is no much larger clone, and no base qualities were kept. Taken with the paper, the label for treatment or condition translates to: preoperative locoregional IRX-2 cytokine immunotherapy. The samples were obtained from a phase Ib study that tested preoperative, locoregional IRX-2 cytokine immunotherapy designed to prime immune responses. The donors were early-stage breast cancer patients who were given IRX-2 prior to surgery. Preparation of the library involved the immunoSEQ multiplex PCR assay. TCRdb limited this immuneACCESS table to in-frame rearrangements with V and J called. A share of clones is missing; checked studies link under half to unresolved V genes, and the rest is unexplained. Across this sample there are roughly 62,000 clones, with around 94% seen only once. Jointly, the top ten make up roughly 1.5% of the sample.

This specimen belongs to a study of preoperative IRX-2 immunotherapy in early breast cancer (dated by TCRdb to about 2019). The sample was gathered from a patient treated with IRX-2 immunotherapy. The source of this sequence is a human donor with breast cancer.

The CDR3 amino acid sequence is: CASSLLGSTQETQYF. In nucleotide form, the sequence is TGTGCCAGCAGTTTACTAGGGTCAACCCAAGAGACCCAGTACTTC. The chain employs TRBV27 and TRBJ2-5; no D gene can be assigned with confidence. The V end loses 2 bases and the J end loses 1 base, and a stretch of 11 bases separates them. The CDR3 measures 15 amino acids from cysteine to phenylalanine. This entry keeps only the CDR3 DNA: 45 bases, framed from base 1. In the germline V gene (reference sequence), CDR1 corresponds to MNHEY and CDR2 to SMNVEV.